The next 29 T cell receptor beta chains were all read from a single sample in a study of T cell changes during pregnancy in multiple sclerosis. Clones were read by immunoSEQ multiplex PCR, and TCRdb kept only the in-frame ones, dropping some. The sample lists 45,000 to 55,000 clones, 88% occurring once. Sequenced here: CD4+ T cells from peripheral blood mononuclear cells, sampled in the second trimester of pregnancy. The receptors here all came from a female donor with multiple sclerosis, enrolled in a pregnancy study.

This chain uses TRBV7-3 with TRBJ2-2, with 7 bases matching TRBD1. Germline V lookup: CDR1 SGHTA, CDR2 FQGTGA. The CDR3 contains 15 residues. V dropped 5 bases and J dropped 5; count of bases not matched to a gene: 8. CDR3 DNA: TGTGCCAGCAGCATATTTGACAGGGCTACCGGGGAGCTGTTTTTT. Translated: CASSIFDRATGELFF.

This chain connects TRBV5-6 to TRBJ1-2, with D possibly TRBD1 on 5 matching bases. V lost 0 bases to trimming and J lost 7 bases, with 7 bases between them. Germline V gives CDR1 SGHDT, CDR2 YYEEEE. CDR3 length: 12 residues. The DNA of the CDR3 is TGTGCCAGCAGCTTGGCCGGGGGTGGCTACACCTTC. Encoded protein: CASSLAGGGYTF.

This clone was counted once. The chain combines TRBV6-5 with TRBJ2-7; D ambiguous. CDR1 is MNHEY, CDR2 SVGAGI, per germline. Trimming removed 6 bases from V and 1 base from J, with 13 bases in between. The CDR3 totals 14 residues. The CDR3 sequence: CASSFTDKSYEQYF. The CDR3 DNA sequence: TGTGCCAGCAGCTTTACAGATAAATCCTACGAGCAGTACTTC.

The CDR3 loop is CASSKDSSGANVLTF. DNA of the CDR3: TGTGCCAGCAGTAAAGACAGCTCTGGGGCCAACGTCCTGACTTTC. The gene calls are TRBV6-4 and TRBJ2-6; weak D call: TRBD1 (5 bases). The CDR3 totals 15 residues. From germline, CDR1 is MRHNA and CDR2 SNTAGT. The V end was cut by 5 bases, the J end by 0 bases, with 8 bases between.

This chain links TRBV2 with TRBJ2-1, with 14 nucleotides matching TRBD2. The germline V gene has CDR1 SNHLY and CDR2 FYNNEI. The CDR3 contains 12 residues. V was pared by 6 bases and J by 13 bases, with 2 bases of the junction left unmatched. CDR3 residues: CASRGLAGEQFF. The CDR3 bases are TGTGCCAGCAGGGGACTAGCGGGAGAACAGTTCTTC.

This sequence joins TRBV6-1 and TRBJ1-2; tentatively, D is TRBD1 (6 bases). The CDR3 consists of 14 residues. Germline CDR1 MNHNS, CDR2 SASEGT. The V and J ends lost 1 base and 8 bases respectively, with 14 bases between them. This chain's CDR3 is CASSEDNGGRGYTF. The CDR3 DNA reads TGTGCCAGCAGTGAAGATAATGGGGGCAGAGGCTACACCTTC.

The chain carries TRBV5-1 and TRBJ1-2; D might be TRBD1 (6 bases). Germline V gives CDR1 SGHRS, CDR2 YFSETQ. The CDR3 totals 12 residues. The V and J ends lost 3 bases and 8 bases respectively, with 11 bases between them. The CDR3 loop reads CASSYEQGGYTF. The CDR3 region has the DNA TGCGCCAGCAGCTACGAACAGGGAGGCTACACCTTC.

The J gene is TRBJ2-1, the V gene TRBV7-9, with 7 positions matching TRBD2. Germline V gene sequence: CDR1 SEHNR, CDR2 FQNEAQ (reference sequence). This CDR3 is built from 18 residues. V dropped 2 bases and J dropped 7; count of bases not matched to a gene: 17. The CDR3 spells CASSLQPYPSGIGNEQFF. The CDR3 DNA sequence: TGTGCCAGCAGCTTACAACCTTATCCGAGCGGGATAGGAAATGAGCAGTTCTTC.

This chain uses TRBV5-1 with TRBJ1-2, with 7 bases lining up with TRBD1. V gave up 4 bases and J gave up 8 bases; unmatched junction bases: 8. The CDR3 runs to 13 residues. Germline values: CDR1 SGHRS, CDR2 YFSETQ. The DNA for the CDR3 is TGCGCCAGCAGCCCTAACAGGGGTGAAGGCTACACCTTC. It yields the protein CASSPNRGEGYTF. The variable domain in full, completed from reference TRBV5-1 and TRBJ1-2, reads KAGVTQTPRYLIKTRGQQVTLSCSPISGHRSVSWYQQTPGQGLQFLFEYFSETQRNKGNFPGRFSGRQFSNSRSEMNVSTLELGDSALYLCASSPNRGEGYTFGSGTRLTVV.

The chain carries TRBV4-2 and TRBJ2-6; D is ambiguous. Trimming left V 2 bases short and J 0 bases short, with 8 bases between. The CDR3 covers 16 residues. Germline assignment: CDR1 LGHNA and CDR2 YNFKEQ. The DNA for the CDR3 is TGTGCCAGCAGCCAAAACGAGGCCTCTGGGGCCAACGTCCTGACTTTC. Protein: CASSQNEASGANVLTF.

This clone came up many times. CDR3 protein: CASIPTGGHTEAFF. The CDR3, as DNA: TGTGCCAGCATCCCGACAGGGGGCCACACTGAAGCTTTCTTT. V gene TRBV13 combines with J gene TRBJ1-1, with 10 bases fitting TRBD1. Trimming cost V 7 bases and J 3 bases; bases outside gene matches: 5. The germline V gene has CDR1 PRHDT and CDR2 FYEKMQ (reference sequence). The CDR3 totals 14 residues.

On this clone: Sequence at one end of the junction differs from germline and may be a read error. The chain uses TRBV10-3 and TRBJ2-7, with 7 bases fitting TRBD1. This CDR3 is built from 14 residues. Germline CDR1 ENHRY, CDR2 SYGVKD. The CDR3 loop is CAVRELGTAYEQYF. DNA for the CDR3: TGTGCCGTCAGGGAGTTAGGGACAGCCTACGAGCAGTACTTC.

This clone was observed once. The chain couples TRBV7-9 to TRBJ2-7; 10 bases are a match to TRBD1. The CDR3 extends over 14 amino acids. With 5 bases clipped from V and 5 bases from J, the junction kept 6 bases outside the gene matches. CDR1 is SEHNR and CDR2 is FQNEAQ in the germline V gene (reference sequence). The CDR3 reads CASSTRTGGDEQYF. The CDR3 nucleotides read TGTGCCAGCAGCACCCGGACAGGGGGGGACGAGCAGTACTTC.

For the CDR3, the DNA is TGTGCCAGCAGTGCGGGGGTCTACGAGCAGTACTTC. Its translation: CASSAGVYEQYF. The chain employs TRBV28 and TRBJ2-7, with 7 bases identical to TRBD2. Germline CDR1 MDHEN, CDR2 SYDVKM. The CDR3 length is 12 residues. V was pared by 5 bases and J by 3 bases, with 1 base of the junction left unmatched.

The chain couples TRBV19 to TRBJ2-5; 7 bases align to TRBD1. Germline values: CDR1 LNHDA, CDR2 SQIVND (reference sequence). The CDR3 runs to 13 residues. V trimming: 8 bases; J trimming: 3 bases; junction bases outside the gene matches: 6. The CDR3: CASSRDREETQYF. For the CDR3, the DNA is TGTGCCAGTTCAAGAGACAGGGAAGAGACCCAGTACTTC.

The chain joins TRBV19 to TRBJ1-1; 7 nucleotides match TRBD1. V lost 9 bases and J lost 0; bases outside the gene matches: 7. The CDR3 sequence is 14 residues long. CDR1 is LNHDA and CDR2 is SQIVND in the germline V gene (reference sequence). The CDR3 coding sequence is TGTGCCAGCAAGTTAGACAGGGTGAACACTGAAGCTTTCTTT. The encoded protein is CASKLDRVNTEAFF. Variable domain in full (rest from reference TRBV19 and TRBJ1-1): DGGITQSPKYLFRKEGQNVTLSCEQNLNHDAMYWYRQDPGQGLRLIYYSQIVNDFQKGDIAEGYSVSREKKESFPLTVTSAQKNPTAFYLCASKLDRVNTEAFFGQGTRLTVV.

The rearrangement uses TRBV4-1 and TRBJ1-2, with 8 bases that match TRBD1. This CDR3 region has 17 residues. CDR1 MGHRA and CDR2 YSYEKL come from the germline V gene. With V trimmed by 3 bases and J by 0 bases, 9 bases remained unmatched. In DNA, the CDR3 is TGCGCCAGCAGCCACCACCCCTTCAGGGGGCCTAACTATGGCTACACCTTC. It yields the protein CASSHHPFRGPNYGYTF.

This sequence joins TRBV5-8 and TRBJ2-1; 9 nucleotides match TRBD2. CDR3 length: 14 amino acids. The V and J ends lost 4 bases and 4 bases, in that order; junction bases with no gene match: 3. The germline V gene has CDR1 SGHTS and CDR2 YDEGEE. For the CDR3, the DNA is TGTGCCAGCAGCCGCCTAGCGGGGTACAATGAGCAGTTCTTC. It specifies CASSRLAGYNEQFF.

The V gene is TRBV7-9, the J gene TRBJ2-5; D is unclear. The V end was cut by 4 bases, the J end by 4 bases, with 7 bases between. CDR1 and CDR2 (germline): SEHNR, FQNEAQ (reference sequence). The CDR3 is 12 residues long. CDR3 nucleotide sequence: TGTGCCAGCAGCTCTCCGTTAGAGACCCAGTACTTC. Translation gives CASSSPLETQYF.

The rearrangement links TRBV5-1 to TRBJ1-1; 7 nucleotides line up with TRBD1. The CDR3 is 14 amino acids. Germline lookup yields CDR1 SGHRS and CDR2 YFSETQ. Germline trimming cut 4 bases from V and 3 bases from J; bases unmatched to any gene: 6. The CDR3: CASSPQGIDTEAFF. The CDR3 DNA follows: TGCGCCAGCAGCCCACAGGGGATAGACACTGAAGCTTTCTTT.

The rearrangement links TRBV4-1 to TRBJ2-7; perhaps TRBD2 as D (5 bases). The length of the CDR3 is 15 residues. Between the trimmed V and J ends, which lost 0 bases and 3 bases, there was a span of 12 bases. Germline V lookup: CDR1 MGHRA, CDR2 YSYEKL. This CDR3 reads CASSQERATHYEQYF. For the CDR3, the DNA is TGCGCCAGCAGCCAAGAGAGGGCTACTCACTACGAGCAGTACTTC.

This chain links TRBV7-2 with TRBJ2-3; D is ambiguous. This CDR3 comprises 15 residues. Germline assignment: CDR1 SGHTA and CDR2 FQGNSA. The V and J ends lost 2 bases and 6 bases respectively, with 15 bases between them. CDR3 protein: CASSLTSASVDTQYF. The CDR3 DNA is TGTGCCAGCAGCTTAACCTCGGCGAGCGTGGATACGCAGTATTTT.

V is TRBV27 and J is TRBJ2-2; the D gene is possibly TRBD2 (6 bases). Germline V gene sequence: CDR1 MNHEY, CDR2 SMNVEV (reference sequence). The CDR3 extends over 14 amino acids. V was clipped by 6 bases and J by 6 bases, with 14 bases between them. DNA for the CDR3: TGTGCCAGCAGCCCTTGGGGGGTTGCCGGGGAGCTGTTTTTT. It translates to CASSPWGVAGELFF.

This chain connects TRBV6-1 to TRBJ2-3; D might be TRBD2 (6 bases). CDR3 size: 15 residues. The germline CDR1 and CDR2 sequences are MNHNS and SASEGT. The V gene lost 1 base and the J gene lost 4 bases, with 12 bases spanning the gap. The CDR3 sequence is CASSEGRGWADTQYF. DNA for the CDR3: TGTGCCAGCAGTGAAGGGCGGGGATGGGCAGATACGCAGTATTTT.

The J gene is TRBJ2-1, the V gene TRBV9, with 15 bases aligning to TRBD2. This CDR3 is built from 16 residues. Germline values: CDR1 SGDLS, CDR2 YYNGEE. Trimming removed 4 bases from V and 9 bases from J; junction bases left unmatched: 8. CDR3: CASSPGTSGRRSEQFF. DNA for the CDR3: TGTGCCAGCAGCCCAGGGACTAGCGGGAGGCGAAGTGAGCAGTTCTTC.

The chain carries TRBV6-5 and TRBJ1-2, with 8 bases matching TRBD1. V trimming: 7 bases; J trimming: 7 bases; junction bases outside the gene matches: 8. Germline V gives CDR1 MNHEY, CDR2 SVGAGI. The CDR3 runs 13 residues. CDR3 sequence: CASTRGQGGGYTF. The CDR3 nucleotides are TGTGCCAGCACCAGGGGGCAGGGGGGTGGCTACACCTTC.

This clone was observed once. The chain recombines TRBV29-1 with TRBJ2-2, with 10 positions matching TRBD2. Per the germline V gene, CDR1 is SQVTM and CDR2 is ANQGSEA. The CDR3 runs 14 residues. V dropped 5 bases and J dropped 2; count of bases not matched to a gene: 2. Written as DNA, the CDR3 is TGCAGCGTTTCTAGCGGGGGTAACACCGGGGAGCTGTTTTTT. Translated, it gives CSVSSGGNTGELFF.

V and J are TRBV27 and TRBJ2-7; a possible D gene is TRBD1 (5 bases). This CDR3 spans 16 amino acids. V shed 2 bases and J shed 1 base, with 15 bases lying between them. Per the germline V gene, CDR1 is MNHEY and CDR2 is SMNVEV (reference sequence). The CDR3 loop reads CASSLGLRDSSYEQYF. The CDR3 DNA follows: TGTGCCAGCAGTTTAGGTTTGAGAGACAGTTCCTACGAGCAGTACTTC.

The V and J genes are TRBV7-2 and TRBJ1-5; D not resolved. The CDR3 contains 14 residues. Trimming left V 5 bases short and J 0 bases short, with 8 bases between. Germline lookup yields CDR1 SGHTA and CDR2 FQGNSA. In DNA form, the CDR3 reads TGTGCCAGCAGCCGGGGTCGTAGCAATCAGCCCCAGCATTTT. Translated: CASSRGRSNQPQHF.